Following are 12 T cell receptor beta chains from one sample sequenced in a study of blood T cell repertoires in COVID-19. TCRdb's table, derived via immunoSEQ multiplex PCR, lists solely in-frame clones and lacks some. The data hold about 230,000 clones, with around 90% observed a single time. Sequenced sample: PBMCs or T cells enriched from blood (not recorded which). The receptors were sampled from a man younger than 40 who had recovered from COVID-19.

The J gene is TRBJ1-3, the V gene TRBV6-5; no clear D gene. CDR3 length equals 15 residues. V shed 0 bases and J shed 2 bases, with 8 bases lying between them. CDR1 is MNHEY, CDR2 SVGAGI, per germline. The CDR3 nucleotides are TGTGCCAGCAGTTACTCTTTAGTCCCTGGAAACACCATATATTTT. It yields the protein CASSYSLVPGNTIYF.

V and J are TRBV6-7 and TRBJ1-5, with D possibly TRBD1 on 5 matching bases. TRBV6-7 is an ORF for which the function is uncertain. CDR3 size: 14 residues. V was pared by 3 bases and J by 4 bases, with 10 bases between. Here the CDR3 DNA reads TGTGCCAGCAGTTATAGGGCAGGGAATCAGCCCCAGCATTTT. As protein: CASSYRAGNQPQHF.

V is TRBV27 and J is TRBJ2-5; no reliable D call. Trimming took off 0 bases at V and 1 base at J, with 6 bases between the two ends. Looked up from germline, CDR1 is MNHEY and CDR2 is SMNVEV (reference sequence). The CDR3 loop spans 14 amino acids. The CDR3 coding sequence is TGTGCCAGCAGTTTATCCCCAGTCCAAGAGACCCAGTACTTC. This encodes CASSLSPVQETQYF.

This clone was counted once. The CDR3 loop reads CASKTLGRGGNTIYF. CDR3 nucleotide sequence: TGTGCCAGTAAAACCCTCGGCAGAGGCGGAAACACCATATATTTT. The chain recombines TRBV19 with TRBJ1-3; D is undetermined. The CDR3 extends over 15 amino acids. The V and J ends lost 7 bases and 4 bases respectively, with 17 bases between them. Germline V lookup: CDR1 LNHDA, CDR2 SQIVND (reference sequence).

The chain has TRBV11-3 and TRBJ2-7, with 11 bases that match TRBD1. J gave up 7 bases and V 3 bases, and 8 bases lay outside the gene matches. The germline gives CDR1 SGHNT, CDR2 YENEEA. The CDR3 totals 15 residues. CDR3 region: CASSLGGQGAREQYF. The DNA of the CDR3 is TGTGCCAGCAGCTTGGGTGGACAGGGGGCGAGGGAGCAGTACTTC. Supplemented by reference TRBV11-3 and TRBJ2-7, the full variable domain reads EAGVVQSPRYKIIEKKQPVAFWCNPISGHNTLYWYLQNLGQGPELLIRYENEEAVDDSQLPKDRFSAERLKGVDSTLKIQPAELGDSAVYLCASSLGGQGAREQYFGPGTRLTVT.

This chain uses TRBV29-1 with TRBJ2-1; D perhaps matches TRBD1 (6 bases). Trimming removed 5 bases at V and 4 bases at J, with 15 bases between. The CDR3 has 14 amino acids. CDR1 and CDR2 from the germline V gene are SQVTM and ANQGSEA. The CDR3 protein is CSVSARTAYNEQFF. CDR3 in DNA: TGCAGCGTTTCCGCGAGGACAGCATACAATGAGCAGTTCTTC.

V is TRBV27 and J is TRBJ1-2; the match to TRBD1 covers 12 bases. V trimming: 7 bases; J trimming: 11 bases; junction bases outside the gene matches: 11. This CDR3 comprises 14 residues. The germline CDR1 and CDR2 sequences are MNHEY and SMNVEV (reference sequence). CDR3 coding DNA: TGTGCCAGCAAGAATTCGGGACAGGGGGCCAGGTACACCTTC. It translates to CASKNSGQGARYTF.

The rearrangement joins TRBV5-1 to TRBJ2-5; tentatively, D is TRBD1 (6 bases). There are 17 residues in the CDR3. Trimming pared 3 bases from V and 0 bases from J, leaving 18 bases between. Looked up from germline, CDR1 is SGHRS and CDR2 is YFSETQ. The CDR3 bases are TGCGCCAGCAGCTGGACCCTAGGACGGACAGACCAAGAGACCCAGTACTTC. It specifies CASSWTLGRTDQETQYF.

The rearrangement uses TRBV7-9 and TRBJ2-7; D might be TRBD1 (6 bases). Germline assignment: CDR1 SEHNR and CDR2 FQNEAQ (reference sequence). V was cut by 5 bases and J by 3 bases, with 11 bases left in between. The CDR3 contains 13 residues. The CDR3 DNA reads as TGTGCCAGCAGCCGAGGACAGAACTACGAGCAGTACTTC. It translates to CASSRGQNYEQYF.

The chain uses TRBV2 and TRBJ1-6; possible D gene TRBD1, 6 bases. This CDR3 has 15 residues. V was pared by 7 bases and J by 10 bases, with 20 bases between. Germline V gene sequence: CDR1 SNHLY, CDR2 FYNNEI. CDR3 loop: CASMLQGRLGSPLHF. The CDR3 region has the DNA TGTGCCAGCATGCTCCAGGGGCGCCTTGGGTCACCCCTCCACTTT.

The rearrangement joins TRBV6-2 or TRBV6-3 to TRBJ1-6; D ambiguous. V lost 1 base and J 11 bases, leaving 12 bases between the germline ends. Germline lookup yields CDR1 MNHEY and CDR2 SVGEGT. This CDR3 spans 14 amino acids. The CDR3 DNA reads as TGTGCCAGCAGTTACTTGGACGGAGGTCCACCCCTCCACTTT. It encodes CASSYLDGGPPLHF.

This clone is a singleton in its sample. This chain joins TRBV5-4 and TRBJ2-4, with TRBD1 as a possible D gene (6 bases). Germline V gene lookup returns CDR1 SGHNT and CDR2 YYREEE (reference sequence). This CDR3 is built from 14 residues. Trimming took off 3 bases at V and 0 bases at J, with 7 bases between the two ends. The CDR3 region has the DNA TGTGCCAGCAGCTCGGGACAAGCCAAAAACATTCAGTACTTC. Amino acids: CASSSGQAKNIQYF.